The 26 T cell receptor beta chains listed next were all sequenced from one sample in a study of CD8 T cells in Susac syndrome. RNA was extracted with the RNeasy kit, and a quantity of about 0.45 to 1 ug was reverse transcribed using random hexamers. TCRdb redid the calling of the immunoSEQ multiplex PCR reads with MiXCR, one entry per CDR3 protein. The sample consists of 40,000 to 55,000 distinct CDR3 sequences, almost 95% of them appearing once. Material for sequencing was CD8+ T cells from PBMCs. The receptors were gathered from a human donor in good health.

This chain connects TRBV27 to TRBJ2-1, with TRBD2 as a possible D gene (6 bases). In germline, CDR1 is MNHEY, CDR2 SMNVEV (reference sequence). The CDR3 totals 13 residues. The V gene lost 4 bases and the J gene lost 7 bases, with 11 bases spanning the gap. The CDR3 loop reads CASSSGAGNEQFF. The CDR3 DNA is TGTGCCAGCAGTTCCGGGGCGGGGAATGAGCAGTTCTTC.

The rearrangement uses TRBV19 and TRBJ2-1; weak D call: TRBD2 (6 bases). V lost 1 base, J lost 6 bases, and 7 bases lay in between. The CDR3 loop spans 13 amino acids. In germline, CDR1 is LNHDA, CDR2 SQIVND (reference sequence). This CDR3 is CASSIAGVNEQFF. CDR3 bases: TGTGCCAGTAGTATAGCGGGAGTCAATGAGCAGTTCTTC. The whole variable domain, remainder taken from reference TRBV19 and TRBJ2-1, is DGGITQSPKYLFRKEGQNVTLSCEQNLNHDAMYWYRQDPGQGLRLIYYSQIVNDFQKGDIAEGYSVSREKKESFPLTVTSAQKNPTAFYLCASSIAGVNEQFFGPGTRLTVL.

The chain joins TRBV15 to TRBJ1-5; D call uncertain. In germline, CDR1 is LNHNV, CDR2 YYDKDF (reference sequence). This CDR3 contains 15 residues. V lost 1 base and J 1 base, leaving 8 bases between the germline ends. CDR3 coding DNA: TGTGCCACCAGCAGAGTACCCCTCAGCAATCAGCCCCAGCATTTT. This encodes CATSRVPLSNQPQHF.

The gene calls are TRBV20-1 and TRBJ2-7; the match to TRBD2 covers 10 bases. There are 16 residues in the CDR3. Trimming removed 2 bases from V and 2 bases from J; junction bases left unmatched: 9. CDR1 is DFQATT and CDR2 is SNEGSKA in the germline V gene (reference sequence). The CDR3, as DNA: TGCAGTGCTAGACCTCCTAGCGGGAGTGTACCCTACGAGCAGTACTTC. This encodes CSARPPSGSVPYEQYF.

The chain uses TRBV6-2 or TRBV6-3 and TRBJ2-2, with 13 bases identical to TRBD2. The germline V gene encodes CDR1 MNHEY and CDR2 SVGEGT. Losses at the gene ends were 6 bases for V and 6 bases for J; bases not matched to a gene: 13. The CDR3 is 18 residues long. In nucleotides, the CDR3 is TGTGCCAGCAGCCCAACTAGCGGGAGGGCCGGAGTGGCCGGGGAGCTGTTTTTT. Translating gives CASSPTSGRAGVAGELFF.

The chain combines TRBV27 with TRBJ1-2, with D perhaps matching TRBD1 (5 bases). Germline CDR1 is MNHEY and CDR2 is SMNVEV (reference sequence). The CDR3 is made up of 13 amino acids. V shed 0 bases and J shed 6 bases, with 8 bases lying between them. Here the CDR3 DNA reads TGTGCCAGCAGTTTATCGGGGGTGGATGGCTACACCTTC. Translation gives CASSLSGVDGYTF.

The V and J genes are TRBV18 and TRBJ1-1; 10 nucleotides align to TRBD1. The CDR3 is made up of 17 amino acids. V lost 0 bases and J lost 1; bases outside the gene matches: 5. The germline gives CDR1 KGHSH, CDR2 LQKENI. As DNA, the CDR3 is TGTGCCAGCTCACCACCTAAGGGGACAGGGGAGAACACTGAAGCTTTCTTT. The encoded protein is CASSPPKGTGENTEAFF.

This clonotype appeared a single time. The genes are TRBV5-1 and TRBJ2-1, with 8 bases that match TRBD2. Germline CDR1 reads SGHRS; CDR2 reads YFSETQ. V lost 5 bases and J lost 5; bases outside the gene matches: 6. CDR3 size: 14 residues. CDR3 loop: CASRELAADNEQFF. Here the CDR3 DNA reads TGCGCCAGCAGGGAACTAGCGGCCGACAATGAGCAGTTCTTC.

This chain links TRBV4-3 with TRBJ2-1; D unresolved. The CDR3 is 15 amino acids. With 3 bases removed from V and 6 bases from J, the gap between germline ends came to 15 bases. Germline CDR1 is LGHNA and CDR2 is YSLEER. In DNA, the CDR3 is TGCGCCAGCAGCCAGGGCCTGGGTTTGGGCAATGAGCAGTTCTTC. It encodes CASSQGLGLGNEQFF.

The CDR3: CASSQLGGYNQPQHF. CDR3 sequence (DNA): TGCGCCAGCAGCCAATTGGGGGGCTACAATCAGCCCCAGCATTTT. This chain uses TRBV4-1 with TRBJ1-5; D possibly corresponds to TRBD1 (6 bases). The CDR3 consists of 15 residues. CDR1 is MGHRA, CDR2 YSYEKL, per germline. V dropped 2 bases and J dropped 3 bases, with 11 bases sitting between them.

The chain employs TRBV5-6 and TRBJ2-3, with 11 bases that match TRBD2. CDR1 and CDR2 (germline): SGHDT, YYEEEE. This CDR3 spans 15 amino acids. Trimming cost V 4 bases and J 5 bases; bases outside gene matches: 6. The chain's CDR3 is CASSVAGGPEDTQYF. The CDR3 DNA sequence: TGTGCCAGCAGCGTAGCGGGAGGGCCGGAAGATACGCAGTATTTT.

On this clonotype: The conserved phenylalanine or tryptophan is not found at the CDR3 terminus, so this likely reflects a read error. No DNA is shown, since the ends of the CDR3 on it are uncertain; the CDR3 is the one TCRdb lists. The chain couples TRBV20-1 to TRBJ2-7; TRBD1, the table's D call, was not compared with the DNA. The CDR3 is 13 amino acids long, termini counted. CDR1 is DFQATT and CDR2 is SNEGSKA in the germline V gene (reference sequence). CDR3: CSATRGHPQDEYL.

This chain connects TRBV30 to TRBJ2-1; 7 bases line up with TRBD2. CDR3 size: 15 residues. Germline CDR1 and CDR2: GTSNPN and SVGIG (reference sequence). V gave up 0 bases and J gave up 4 bases; unmatched junction bases: 6. This CDR3 is CAWSVLGAGYNEQFF. The CDR3 DNA follows: TGTGCCTGGAGTGTACTCGGAGCGGGGTACAATGAGCAGTTCTTC. Variable domain in full (rest from reference TRBV30 and TRBJ2-1): SQTIHQWPATLVQPVGSPLSLECTVEGTSNPNLYWYRQAAGRGLQLLFYSVGIGQISSEVPQNLSASRPQDRQFILSSKKLLLSDSGFYLCAWSVLGAGYNEQFFGPGTRLTVL.

V usage is TRBV9 and J usage is TRBJ2-1; unclear D gene. The CDR3 has 15 residues. CDR1 SGDLS and CDR2 YYNGEE come from the germline V gene. V was pared by 2 bases and J by 6 bases, with 15 bases between. The CDR3 coding sequence is TGTGCCAGCAGCGTCGACCCGGGTGGGTCCAATGAGCAGTTCTTC. Its protein product is CASSVDPGGSNEQFF.

The J gene is TRBJ2-3, the V gene TRBV2, with unresolved D. The CDR3 has 13 residues. With 1 base removed from V and 4 bases from J, the gap between germline ends came to 6 bases. The V gene's germline CDR1 is SNHLY and CDR2 FYNNEI. CDR3 region: CASSEGGADTQYF. The CDR3 bases are TGTGCCAGCAGTGAAGGTGGGGCAGATACGCAGTATTTT.

The CDR3 region has the DNA TGTGCCAGCAGCCCTCAGGTGTCAGGCTTTATCGAGGGGCAGTACTTC. Residues: CASSPQVSGFIEGQYF. The gene calls are TRBV7-9 and TRBJ2-7, with a possible D match to TRBD2 (5 bases). The CDR3 loop spans 16 amino acids. In germline, CDR1 is SEHNR, CDR2 FQNEAQ (reference sequence). Trimming took 5 bases from V and 9 from J, leaving 26 bases between them.

The chain links TRBV5-6 to TRBJ2-1; TRBD1 agrees at 10 bases. Germline loops: CDR1 SGHDT, CDR2 YYEEEE. The V segment lost 3 bases and the J segment 7 bases; nucleotides outside the gene matches: 10. This CDR3 is built from 16 residues. The CDR3 loop reads CASSWGGQGNWNEQFF. The CDR3 DNA reads as TGTGCCAGCAGCTGGGGGGGACAGGGGAATTGGAATGAGCAGTTCTTC. The whole variable domain, remainder taken from reference TRBV5-6 and TRBJ2-1, is DAGVTQSPTHLIKTRGQQVTLRCSPKSGHDTVSWYQQALGQGPQFIFQYYEEEERQRGNFPDRFSGHQFPNYSSELNVNALLLGDSALYLCASSWGGQGNWNEQFFGPGTRLTVL.

This chain links TRBV19 with TRBJ1-5; tentative D call: TRBD1 (5 bases). V dropped 3 bases and J dropped 6 bases, with 15 bases sitting between them. This CDR3 spans 15 amino acids. Germline V gene lookup returns CDR1 LNHDA and CDR2 SQIVND (reference sequence). This CDR3 reads CASSILPGVAQPQHF. The CDR3 region has the DNA TGTGCCAGTAGTATCCTGCCGGGGGTTGCTCAGCCCCAGCATTTT.

The chain has TRBV7-9 and TRBJ2-5; 7 bases are shared with TRBD2. CDR3 length equals 16 residues. The germline gives CDR1 SEHNR, CDR2 FQNEAQ (reference sequence). V lost 1 base and J lost 4; bases outside the gene matches: 9. DNA of the CDR3: TGTGCCAGCAGCTTAGGGGAGGGGTCCCAACGAGAGACCCAGTACTTC. Translated: CASSLGEGSQRETQYF.

The chain has TRBV29-1 and TRBJ2-7; 9 nucleotides align to TRBD1. CDR1 and CDR2 from the germline V gene are SQVTM and ANQGSEA. V gave up 6 bases and J gave up 6 bases; unmatched junction bases: 12. The CDR3 sequence is 14 residues long. The CDR3 protein is CSVTSGTGSREQYF. CDR3 in DNA: TGCAGCGTCACGTCGGGGACAGGGAGCCGCGAGCAGTACTTC.

This chain connects TRBV7-9 to TRBJ2-3; 10 nucleotides align to TRBD2. Germline V gene data show CDR1 as SEHNR and CDR2 as FQNEAQ (reference sequence). Trimming cost V 5 bases and J 0 bases; bases outside gene matches: 5. This CDR3 is built from 16 residues. Written as DNA, the CDR3 is TGTGCCAGCAGCGGATCGGGACTAGCGAGCACAGATACGCAGTATTTT. Amino acids: CASSGSGLASTDTQYF.

This chain links TRBV7-9 with TRBJ2-7, with TRBD2 matching over 10 bases. Trimming removed 6 bases from V and 6 bases from J; junction bases left unmatched: 11. The V gene's germline CDR1 is SEHNR and CDR2 FQNEAQ (reference sequence). The CDR3 contains 15 residues. The CDR3 protein is CASSGKREGPLEQYF. The DNA of the CDR3 is TGTGCCAGCAGTGGAAAGCGGGAGGGCCCTCTCGAGCAGTACTTC.

This rearrangement joins TRBV5-1 to TRBJ2-1, with D unresolved. Germline V gene sequence: CDR1 SGHRS, CDR2 YFSETQ. V was clipped by 4 bases and J by 10 bases, with 21 bases between them. The CDR3 extends over 15 amino acids. The CDR3 sequence: CASSPWSTRVEEQFF. DNA for the CDR3: TGCGCCAGCAGCCCGTGGAGTACAAGGGTTGAAGAGCAGTTCTTC.

The J gene is TRBJ1-1, the V gene TRBV15; no definite D call. The CDR3 runs 14 residues. Trimming removed 0 bases from V and 4 bases from J, with 9 bases in between. Germline V gene data show CDR1 as LNHNV and CDR2 as YYDKDF (reference sequence). In DNA, the CDR3 is TGTGCCACCAGCAGAGAATTGGATTTCACTGAAGCTTTCTTT. Its protein product is CATSRELDFTEAFF. Complete variable domain (other parts from reference TRBV15 and TRBJ1-1): DAMVIQNPRYQVTQFGKPVTLSCSQTLNHNVMYWYQQKSSQAPKLLFHYYDKDFNNEADTPDNFQSRRPNTSFCFLDIRSPGLGDTAMYLCATSRELDFTEAFFGQGTRLTVV.

The chain uses TRBV13 and TRBJ1-4, with no clear D. The CDR3 covers 15 residues. Germline assignment: CDR1 PRHDT and CDR2 FYEKMQ (reference sequence). Trimming cost V 7 bases and J 5 bases, with 17 bases left between them. The CDR3 sequence is CASKALDDGNEKLFF. DNA of the CDR3: TGTGCCAGCAAAGCCCTGGACGATGGGAATGAAAAACTGTTTTTT.

The rearrangement joins TRBV27 to TRBJ2-7; 8 nucleotides agree with TRBD2. The CDR3 is 16 residues long. CDR1 and CDR2 from the germline V gene are MNHEY and SMNVEV (reference sequence). V was clipped by 3 bases and J by 4 bases; unmatched bases: 11. The CDR3 region has the DNA TGTGCCAGCAGTTTGAACGGGAGGGCCATAAGGTACGAGCAGTACTTC. Translating gives CASSLNGRAIRYEQYF.